The 26 T cell receptor beta chains below all came from one sample that was sequenced in a study of human T cells and chemical hapten exposure. One entry per CDR3 protein results from TCRdb running MiXCR on the RACE reads. The table has 350,000 to 400,000 distinct CDR3 sequences, 5.1% seen once. Indicated time point: pre-sensitization, week 0. Treatment meaning: therapeutic diphenylcyclopropenone sensitization with weekly scalp DPC. The starting material was whole blood, obtained in connection with sensitization to the hapten diphenylcyclopropenone (DPC). The receptors were gathered from a woman between 50 and 59 years old with alopecia areata. Some clones in this sample may be carry-over from other donors' samples.

V and J are TRBV20-1 and TRBJ2-3; perhaps TRBD2 as D (5 bases). CDR3 length equals 13 residues. CDR1 is DFQATT, CDR2 SNEGSKA, per germline (reference sequence). V lost 4 bases to trimming and J lost 4 bases, with 12 bases between them. The CDR3 is CSAISGMPDTQYF. The CDR3 region has the DNA TGCAGTGCTATTTCGGGGATGCCAGATACGCAGTATTTT.

This clonotype was picked up many times. This chain uses TRBV5-6 with TRBJ2-7; D perhaps matches TRBD1 (5 bases). CDR1 and CDR2 (germline): SGHDT, YYEEEE. This CDR3 has 15 amino acids. V dropped 0 bases and J dropped 1 base, with 11 bases sitting between them. CDR3: CASSLGARASYEQYF. Here the CDR3 DNA reads TGTGCCAGCAGCTTGGGGGCCAGGGCTTCCTACGAGCAGTACTTC.

This clonotype was picked up many times. J is TRBJ2-1 and V is TRBV7-3; TRBD2 matches at 9 bases. CDR1 and CDR2 (germline): SGHTA, FQGTGA. After removal of 3 bases from V and 6 bases from J, the junction contained 3 bases not matched to a gene. There are 14 residues in the CDR3. CDR3 nucleotide sequence: TGTGCCAGCAGCTTTAGCGGGGGCCGCAATGAGCAGTTCTTC. Translated: CASSFSGGRNEQFF.

This clonotype occurred many times. The rearrangement links TRBV12-3 or TRBV12-4 to TRBJ1-1, with a possible D match to TRBD1 (6 bases). V dropped 6 bases and J dropped 0 bases, with 14 bases sitting between them. The CDR3 spans 15 residues. In DNA, the CDR3 is TGTGCCAGCAGCGCCCGCGGACAGTTGAACACTGAAGCTTTCTTT. Translated: CASSARGQLNTEAFF.

The V gene is TRBV6-4, the J gene TRBJ2-3, with TRBD1 identical over 12 bases. This CDR3 is 15 amino acids long. V dropped 3 bases and J dropped 3; count of bases not matched to a gene: 1. In germline, CDR1 is MRHNA, CDR2 SNTAGT. CDR3 amino acids: CASSEGQGATDTQYF. The CDR3 region has the DNA TGTGCCAGCAGTGAGGGACAGGGGGCAACAGATACGCAGTATTTT.

This clonotype came up many times. The V gene is TRBV5-1, the J gene TRBJ2-3; tentative D call: TRBD1 (6 bases). The V gene lost 4 bases and the J gene lost 3 bases, with 9 bases spanning the gap. Germline-derived CDR1 and CDR2 are SGHRS and YFSETQ. CDR3 length: 13 amino acids. CDR3 region: CASSEDSTDTQYF. The CDR3 DNA sequence: TGCGCCAGCAGCGAGGACAGTACAGATACGCAGTATTTT.

This chain connects TRBV9 to TRBJ2-7, with 7 positions matching TRBD2. V dropped 3 bases and J dropped 4; count of bases not matched to a gene: 10. Germline V gene data show CDR1 as SGDLS and CDR2 as YYNGEE. The CDR3 totals 15 residues. CDR3 region: CASSAGGTLLYEQYF. CDR3 in DNA: TGTGCCAGCAGCGCCGGGGGGACGCTGCTTTACGAGCAGTACTTC.

This clonotype was detected only a few times. This rearrangement joins TRBV6-9 to TRBJ1-4; D remains unclear. From germline, CDR1 is MNHGY and CDR2 SVAAGI. Trimming stripped 7 bases from V and 4 bases from J, with 10 bases between. This CDR3 is built from 13 residues. The CDR3 bases are TGTGCCAGCATCCGAGCCCTTAATGAAAAACTGTTTTTT. This translates into CASIRALNEKLFF.

The table lists this clonotype with many counts. The chain carries TRBV5-1 and TRBJ1-1; TRBD1 matches at 10 bases. CDR1 is SGHRS and CDR2 is YFSETQ in the germline V gene. V lost 4 bases and J lost 7; bases outside the gene matches: 7. The CDR3 loop spans 14 amino acids. This chain's CDR3 is CASSPGQGEDEAFF. DNA for the CDR3: TGCGCCAGCAGCCCCGGACAGGGGGAGGATGAAGCTTTCTTT.

This chain uses TRBV29-1 with TRBJ2-1; 10 bases agree with TRBD2. Germline V gene data show CDR1 as SQVTM and CDR2 as ANQGSEA. Germline trimming cut 7 bases from V and 6 bases from J; bases unmatched to any gene: 9. The CDR3 is 14 amino acids. CDR3 loop: CSAEKREGVNEQFF. In DNA form, the CDR3 reads TGCAGCGCCGAAAAGCGGGAGGGTGTCAATGAGCAGTTCTTC.

The genes are TRBV24-1 and TRBJ2-2, with 7 bases that match TRBD2. Trimming at V came to 8 bases and at J to 0 bases, leaving 11 bases not matched to a gene. The CDR3 length is 17 residues. Germline CDR1 is KGHDR and CDR2 is SFDVKD. The CDR3 loop reads CATTPSRGTTNTGELFF. DNA for the CDR3: TGTGCCACCACTCCGTCTCGGGGGACTACGAACACCGGGGAGCTGTTTTTT.

This clonotype was detected only a few times. The chain employs TRBV3-1 and TRBJ2-2; 9 bases are a match to TRBD1. Trimming removed 2 bases from V and 5 bases from J; junction bases left unmatched: 6. In germline, CDR1 is LGHDT, CDR2 YNNKEL (reference sequence). This CDR3 has 16 amino acids. CDR3 in DNA: TGTGCCAGCAGCCAATCGACAGGGGGTTGGACCGGGGAGCTGTTTTTT. As protein: CASSQSTGGWTGELFF.

This clonotype was observed a few times. This chain uses TRBV15 with TRBJ2-2, with a weak D call TRBD1 (6 bases). CDR3 length: 16 residues. CDR1 and CDR2 from the germline V gene are LNHNV and YYDKDF (reference sequence). V shed 1 base and J shed 4 bases, with 13 bases lying between them. As DNA, the CDR3 is TGTGCCACCAGCAGAGCCCAGGGGATGGGCACCGGGGAGCTGTTTTTT. It is translated as CATSRAQGMGTGELFF. Complete variable domain (other parts from reference TRBV15 and TRBJ2-2): DAMVIQNPRYQVTQFGKPVTLSCSQTLNHNVMYWYQQKSSQAPKLLFHYYDKDFNNEADTPDNFQSRRPNTSFCFLDIRSPGLGDTAMYLCATSRAQGMGTGELFFGEGSRLTVL.

The genes are TRBV14 and TRBJ2-5, with D maybe TRBD2 (6 bases). The CDR3 totals 16 residues. The V gene's germline CDR1 is SGHDN and CDR2 FVKESK. V was shortened by 1 base and J by 0 bases, with 12 bases between the two germline ends. The CDR3 bases are TGTGCCAGCAGCCAAGGCGGGGCGGCTTACCAAGAGACCCAGTACTTC. Translating gives CASSQGGAAYQETQYF. Full variable domain (rest looked up from reference TRBV14 and TRBJ2-5): EAGVTQFPSHSVIEKGQTVTLRCDPISGHDNLYWYRRVMGKEIKFLLHFVKESKQDESGMPNNRFLAERTGGTYSTLKVQPAELEDSGVYFCASSQGGAAYQETQYFGPGTRLLVL.

This clonotype showed up just a few times. The rearrangement joins TRBV6-1 to TRBJ1-3, with 7 bases identical to TRBD1. CDR3 size: 17 residues. Germline V gives CDR1 MNHNS, CDR2 SASEGT. Trimming took 4 bases from V and 2 from J; bases not matched to a gene: 11. The CDR3 DNA sequence: TGTGCCAGCAGTGGACCGGCAGGGGGGAAGGCTGGAAACACCATATATTTT. Translating gives CASSGPAGGKAGNTIYF.

There are many counts of this clonotype. The chain combines TRBV10-2 with TRBJ2-1; D unclear. The CDR3 spans 13 residues. V lost 4 bases and J lost 7, with 11 bases in between. The germline V gene has CDR1 WSHSY and CDR2 SAAADI. The CDR3 DNA reads as TGCGCCAGCAGTGTCAACCATCAGAATGAGCAGTTCTTC. Translated, it gives CASSVNHQNEQFF.

Many counts were recorded for this clonotype. This chain links TRBV29-1 with TRBJ2-7; 9 bases are a match to TRBD1. Per germline, CDR1 SQVTM and CDR2 ANQGSEA. This CDR3 is built from 15 residues. Germline trimming cut 6 bases from V and 3 bases from J; bases unmatched to any gene: 12. The CDR3 is CSVPTQGAKVYEQYF. The CDR3 bases are TGCAGCGTCCCAACACAGGGGGCGAAGGTCTACGAGCAGTACTTC.

The V gene is TRBV7-7, the J gene TRBJ2-7; TRBD2 matches at 7 bases. The junction had 7 bases not matched to a gene; V was cut back by 0 bases and J by 5 bases. CDR1 and CDR2 (germline): SSHAT, FNYEAQ (reference sequence). CDR3 length: 15 residues. This chain's CDR3 is CASSLAFGGMNEQYF. The CDR3, as DNA: TGTGCCAGCAGCTTAGCGTTCGGGGGGATGAACGAGCAGTACTTC.

This clonotype appeared many times. The CDR3 here is CASSLSPTAITEAFF. The DNA of the CDR3 is TGTGCCAGCAGCTTGAGCCCGACAGCGATCACTGAAGCTTTCTTT. This chain connects TRBV7-6 to TRBJ1-1; D may be TRBD1 (5 bases). The CDR3 sequence is 15 residues long. Trimming took off 3 bases at V and 4 bases at J, with 15 bases between the two ends. In germline, CDR1 is SGHVS, CDR2 FNYEAQ.

This clonotype has just a few counts. This rearrangement joins TRBV29-1 to TRBJ1-1; TRBD1 might be the D (5 bases). CDR3 size: 15 residues. Deletions cut 3 bases from V and 1 base from J, with 15 bases between. CDR1 and CDR2 from the germline V gene are SQVTM and ANQGSEA. The CDR3 nucleotides are TGCAGCGTTGAGGATAGGGGCGCACAGAACACTGAAGCTTTCTTT. It codes for CSVEDRGAQNTEAFF.

This clonotype was detected ten times or more. The chain recombines TRBV29-1 with TRBJ1-4; D not certain. CDR3 length: 12 residues. In germline, CDR1 is SQVTM, CDR2 ANQGSEA. The V and J ends lost 4 bases and 7 bases respectively, with 10 bases between them. CDR3 protein: CSVGKQTEKLFF. The CDR3, as DNA: TGCAGCGTTGGGAAACAGACTGAAAAACTGTTTTTT.

The table lists this clonotype with many counts. This sequence joins TRBV28 and TRBJ2-7; no firm D call. This CDR3 has 12 residues. The germline V and J ends were trimmed by 1 base and 4 bases, with 5 bases remaining between them. Germline V gene sequence: CDR1 MDHEN, CDR2 SYDVKM. For the CDR3, the DNA is TGTGCCAGCAGTTTATCCGATTACGAGCAGTACTTC. It translates to CASSLSDYEQYF.

There are many counts of this clonotype. The V call is TRBV20-1, the J call TRBJ1-1, with a tentative D call TRBD1 (5 bases). CDR1 and CDR2 (germline): DFQATT, SNEGSKA (reference sequence). CDR3 length equals 14 residues. The V end was cut by 0 bases, the J end by 7 bases, with 15 bases between. This chain's CDR3 is CSARDSDQGVEAFF. The CDR3 coding sequence is TGCAGTGCTAGAGATTCAGACCAAGGGGTTGAAGCTTTCTTT.

This clonotype was counted many times. The chain is built from TRBV12-3 or TRBV12-4 and TRBJ2-3; D not resolved. Trimming took 8 bases from V and 0 from J, leaving 15 bases between them. The CDR3 extends over 15 amino acids. In nucleotides, the CDR3 is TGTGCCAGCGGATTCCTAGGGCGAAGCACAGATACGCAGTATTTT. It encodes CASGFLGRSTDTQYF.

This chain joins TRBV30 and TRBJ2-7; D assignment may be TRBD1 or TRBD2 (5 bases each). V shed 3 bases and J shed 0 bases, with 12 bases lying between them. The CDR3 loop spans 14 amino acids. Germline V gene lookup returns CDR1 GTSNPN and CDR2 SVGIG (reference sequence). The CDR3 DNA sequence: TGTGCCTGGAGACCAGCGGACAACTCCTACGAGCAGTACTTC. As protein: CAWRPADNSYEQYF. Full variable domain (missing parts from reference TRBV30 and TRBJ2-7): SQTIHQWPATLVQPVGSPLSLECTVEGTSNPNLYWYRQAAGRGLQLLFYSVGIGQISSEVPQNLSASRPQDRQFILSSKKLLLSDSGFYLCAWRPADNSYEQYFGPGTRLTVT.

This clonotype showed up many times. This chain joins TRBV7-2 and TRBJ2-6; maybe TRBD1 (6 bases). Germline V gives CDR1 SGHTA, CDR2 FQGNSA. Trimming removed 2 bases from V and 2 bases from J, with 10 bases in between. This CDR3 comprises 16 residues. Here the CDR3 reads CASSLSSGAGANVLTF. In DNA, the CDR3 is TGTGCCAGCAGCTTATCATCAGGGGCTGGGGCCAACGTCCTGACTTTC.